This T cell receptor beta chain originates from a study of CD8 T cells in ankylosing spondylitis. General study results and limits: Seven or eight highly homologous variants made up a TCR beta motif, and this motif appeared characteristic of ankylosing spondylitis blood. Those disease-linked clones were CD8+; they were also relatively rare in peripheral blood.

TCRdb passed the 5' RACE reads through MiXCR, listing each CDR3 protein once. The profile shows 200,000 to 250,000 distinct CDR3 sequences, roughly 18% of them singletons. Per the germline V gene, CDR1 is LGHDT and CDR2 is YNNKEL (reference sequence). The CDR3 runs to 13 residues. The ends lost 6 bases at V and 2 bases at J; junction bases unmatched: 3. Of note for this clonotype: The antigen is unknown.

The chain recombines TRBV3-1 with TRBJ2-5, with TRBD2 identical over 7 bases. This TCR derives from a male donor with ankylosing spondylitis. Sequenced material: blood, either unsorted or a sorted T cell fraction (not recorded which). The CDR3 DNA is TGTGCCAGCAGACTAGCGCAACAAGAGACCCAGTACTTC. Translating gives CASRLAQQETQYF.